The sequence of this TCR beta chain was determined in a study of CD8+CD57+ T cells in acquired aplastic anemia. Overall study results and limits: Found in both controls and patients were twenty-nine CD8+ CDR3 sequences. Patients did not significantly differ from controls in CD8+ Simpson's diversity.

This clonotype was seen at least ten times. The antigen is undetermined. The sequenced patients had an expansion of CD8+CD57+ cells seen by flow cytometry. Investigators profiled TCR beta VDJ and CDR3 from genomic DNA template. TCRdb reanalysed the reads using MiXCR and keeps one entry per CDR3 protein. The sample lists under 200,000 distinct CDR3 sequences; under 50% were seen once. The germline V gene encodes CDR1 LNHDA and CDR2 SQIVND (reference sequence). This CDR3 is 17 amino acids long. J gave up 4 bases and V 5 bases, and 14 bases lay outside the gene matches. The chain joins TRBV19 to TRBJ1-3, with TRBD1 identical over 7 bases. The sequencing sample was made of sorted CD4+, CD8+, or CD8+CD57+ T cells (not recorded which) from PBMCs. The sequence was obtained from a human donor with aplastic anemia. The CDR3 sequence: CASSYGSHTGAGNTIYF. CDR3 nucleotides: TGTGCCAGTAGTTATGGGTCCCATACAGGGGCAGGAAACACCATATATTTT.